One sample yielded the 5 T cell receptor beta chains listed below, sequenced in a study of identical twins. Via MiXCR, TCRdb re-called the 5' RACE reads, giving one row per CDR3 protein. The sample has roughly 18,000 distinct CDR3 sequences; 69% are singletons. Sequencing was performed on memory (CD45RO+) T cells sorted from blood. The source is a woman aged 18-35 years in good health. This table probably holds off-target reads from a library built for another chain.

The J gene is TRBJ1-3, the V gene TRBV10-3, with 7 bases lining up with TRBD1. V lost 7 bases to trimming and J lost 2 bases; unmatched junction nucleotides: 5. Germline-derived CDR1 and CDR2 are ENHRY and SYGVKD. The CDR3 runs to 14 residues. The CDR3 is CAITKGAPGNTIYF. DNA for the CDR3: TGTGCCATCACCAAGGGGGCGCCTGGAAACACCATATATTTT.

The genes are TRBV11-1 and TRBJ2-2; D is perhaps TRBD2 (7 bases). The CDR3 runs 15 residues. V dropped 7 bases and J dropped 1 base, with 13 bases sitting between them. Germline V gene data show CDR1 as SGHAT and CDR2 as FQDESV (reference sequence). The CDR3 nucleotides read TGTGCCAGCAAGGCGGGGGCGCAGAACACCGGGGAGCTGTTTTTT. It is translated as CASKAGAQNTGELFF.

V is TRBV2 and J is TRBJ2-5; D not resolved. The CDR3 is made up of 14 amino acids. Germline V gene lookup returns CDR1 SNHLY and CDR2 FYNNEI. Trimming removed 1 base at V and 5 bases at J, with 11 bases between. The CDR3 here is CASSEEWPRETQYF. The CDR3 DNA reads TGTGCCAGCAGTGAAGAATGGCCGAGGGAGACCCAGTACTTC.

The rearrangement links TRBV19 to TRBJ2-6; D gene unclear. The germline V and J ends were trimmed by 5 bases and 0 bases, with 11 bases remaining between them. Germline V lookup: CDR1 LNHDA, CDR2 SQIVND (reference sequence). The CDR3 has 16 amino acids. CDR3 sequence reads: CASSVRQPSGANVLTF. CDR3 nucleotide sequence: TGTGCCAGTAGTGTCCGGCAACCCTCTGGGGCCAACGTCCTGACTTTC.

The V and J genes are TRBV29-1 and TRBJ2-7; no reliable D call. The CDR3 sequence is 11 residues long. V was pared by 4 bases and J by 0 bases, with 4 bases between. Germline V gene lookup returns CDR1 SQVTM and CDR2 ANQGSEA. This CDR3 reads CSVVGSYEQYF. In DNA form, the CDR3 reads TGCAGCGTTGTGGGCTCCTACGAGCAGTACTTC.